These T cell receptor beta chains were read from a single sample in a study of naive and memory T cell subsets. TCRdb re-derived calls from the UMI-ligation and nested PCR reads in MiXCR, one entry per CDR3 protein. The profile covers around 160,000 distinct CDR3 sequences, with about a sixth appearing a single time and 0.14% to 0.15% taken by the ten largest. The sample was naive CD4+ T cells from blood. Receptors originate from a human donor in good health. Both conserved end residues are part of each CDR3. Fields, in order: D gene, clone size, J gene, V gene, CDR3 DNA, CDR3 protein. A D gene is named only where the DNA matches it firmly. Size tells how often a clone was seen (once, few, many) or the class of an expanded clone, and some rows leave it out.

>.|.|TRBJ1-1|TRBV5-1
TGCGCCAGCAGCTTGGCCGGTGAAGCTTTCTTT
CASSLAGEAFF
>TRBD1|few|TRBJ2-7|TRBV3-1
TGTGCCAGCAGCCAAGGGACCACAGGGGGCGGCGGCGGGCAGTACTTC
CASSQGTTGGGGGQYF
>TRBD2|.|TRBJ2-1|TRBV14
TGTGCCAGCAGCCCCACTAGCGGGAGGAAGGAGTTCTTC
CASSPTSGRKEFF
>.|.|TRBJ2-7|TRBV2
TGTGCCAGCGGACCTCAACACTACGAGCAGTACTTC
CASGPQHYEQYF
>TRBD2|few|TRBJ2-7|TRBV4-2
TGTGCCAGCAGCCAAGCGTCTACTAGCGAGAACTACGAGCAGTACTTC
CASSQASTSENYEQYF
>.|.|TRBJ2-1|TRBV7-9
TGTGCCAGCAGGAATAACTATGAGCAGTTCTTC
CASRNNYEQFF
>.|few|TRBJ2-5|TRBV12-3/TRBV12-4
TGTGCCAGCAGTTTCGGCGGGGCTAAGTACCAAGAGACCCAGTACTTC
CASSFGGAKYQETQYF
>.|.|TRBJ1-3|TRBV30
TGTGCCTGGAGTGGGTCGGTAGACACCATATATTTT
CAWSGSVDTIYF
>.|.|TRBJ2-3|TRBV4-1
TGCGCCAGCAGCCAGGCAGCAACAGATACGCAGTATTTT
CASSQAATDTQYF
>.|.|TRBJ2-7|TRBV30
TGTGCCTGGAGCACCCCCGGGACGGCCTTCTACGAGCAGTACTTC
CAWSTPGTAFYEQYF
>TRBD1|many|TRBJ1-5|TRBV20-1
TGCAGTGCTGGCGGCGAGGGGACAGGGCGAAATCAGCCCCAGCATTTT
CSAGGEGTGRNQPQHF
>TRBD2|.|TRBJ2-3|TRBV6-2/TRBV6-3
TGTGCCAGCAGTAAAGCGGGAGGGACGGTAGCGACAGATACGCAGTATTTT
CASSKAGGTVATDTQYF